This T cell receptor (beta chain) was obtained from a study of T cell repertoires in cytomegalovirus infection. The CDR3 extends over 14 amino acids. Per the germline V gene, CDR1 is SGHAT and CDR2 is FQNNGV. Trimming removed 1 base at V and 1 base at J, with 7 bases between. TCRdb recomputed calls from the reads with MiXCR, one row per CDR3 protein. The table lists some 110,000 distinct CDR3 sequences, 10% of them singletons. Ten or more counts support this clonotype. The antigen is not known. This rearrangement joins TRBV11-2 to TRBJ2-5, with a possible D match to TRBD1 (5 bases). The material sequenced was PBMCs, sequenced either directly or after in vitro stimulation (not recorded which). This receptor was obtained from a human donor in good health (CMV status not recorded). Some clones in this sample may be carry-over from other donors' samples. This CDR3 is CASSLGQTQETQYF. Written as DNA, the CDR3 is TGTGCCAGCAGCTTAGGACAGACCCAAGAGACCCAGTACTTC.